Below, 9 T cell receptor beta chains from the same sample are listed, as sequenced in a study of T cells in Graves' hyperthyroidism and ophthalmopathy. The TCR beta CDR3 regions underwent amplification using RNA transcripts as the source. Carried out on the TCR CDR3, a first-round RT-PCR used the HTBI primer set. TCRdb independently ran MiXCR on the multiplex PCR reads; one entry per CDR3 protein. The sample contains hundreds of thousands of distinct CDR3 sequences, under 15% of which appear only once. Source material: blood. Source of these receptors: a woman aged 18-29 years with Graves' hyperthyroidism.

This clonotype was observed many times. The chain combines TRBV9 with TRBJ2-5; D is unresolved. The germline V gene has CDR1 SGDLS and CDR2 YYNGEE. The CDR3 covers 15 residues. The ends were cut back, 0 bases at V and 4 bases at J, with 13 bases in the middle. In nucleotides, the CDR3 is TGTGCCAGCAGCGTAGATCTCCAGGTACGAGAGACCCAGTACTTC. This gives the protein CASSVDLQVRETQYF.

This clonotype was counted many times. The chain employs TRBV3-1 and TRBJ1-5; D might be TRBD1 (6 bases). CDR3 length: 14 amino acids. In germline, CDR1 is LGHDT, CDR2 YNNKEL (reference sequence). V was cut by 4 bases and J by 6 bases, with 13 bases left in between. CDR3 region: CASSPQGFPQPQHF. CDR3 nucleotides: TGTGCCAGCAGCCCTCAGGGGTTTCCTCAGCCCCAGCATTTT.

This clonotype has ten or more counts. The genes are TRBV11-2 and TRBJ1-4; unclear D gene. The CDR3 is 15 residues long. Per germline, CDR1 SGHAT and CDR2 FQNNGV. V was cut by 5 bases and J by 2 bases, with 12 bases left in between. In DNA, the CDR3 is TGTGCCAGCAGCCCTAGCGGGTGGACTAATGAAAAACTGTTTTTT. Translating gives CASSPSGWTNEKLFF.

This clonotype was counted ten times or more. This CDR3 is CASSSTQGVFFSQPQHF. CDR3 coding DNA: TGTGCCAGCAGTTCTACCCAGGGGGTATTTTTTAGTCAGCCCCAGCATTTT. The chain couples TRBV28 to TRBJ1-5; 7 bases agree with TRBD1. The V gene's germline CDR1 is MDHEN and CDR2 SYDVKM. The CDR3 loop spans 17 amino acids. Trimming removed 4 bases from V and 6 bases from J; junction bases left unmatched: 15.

There are many counts of this clonotype. V usage is TRBV19 and J usage is TRBJ1-1; a weak D match, TRBD1 (6 bases). V was clipped by 5 bases and J by 0 bases, with 16 bases between them. The CDR3 has 16 amino acids. In germline, CDR1 is LNHDA, CDR2 SQIVND (reference sequence). The CDR3 sequence is CASSERGRGMNTEAFF. CDR3 DNA sequence: TGTGCCAGTAGTGAAAGGGGGAGAGGCATGAACACTGAAGCTTTCTTT.

This clonotype has at least ten counts. The rearrangement joins TRBV24-1 to TRBJ2-1, with D possibly being TRBD1 or TRBD2 (5 bases each). With 4 bases removed from V and 8 bases from J, the gap between germline ends came to 23 bases. The CDR3 covers 17 residues. Germline V lookup: CDR1 KGHDR, CDR2 SFDVKD. This CDR3 is CATSDPQEAPSGDEQFF. In nucleotides, the CDR3 is TGTGCCACCAGTGACCCACAGGAGGCCCCTTCTGGCGATGAGCAGTTCTTC.

At least ten counts were recorded for this clonotype. This rearrangement joins TRBV5-5 to TRBJ1-2; 10 nucleotides match TRBD1. This CDR3 is 15 amino acids long. Per germline, CDR1 SGHKS and CDR2 YYEKEE (reference sequence). V shed 4 bases and J 2 bases; nucleotides not matched to a gene: 5. CDR3 residues: CASSSRQGANYGYTF. As DNA, the CDR3 is TGTGCCAGCAGCAGCCGACAGGGGGCCAACTATGGCTACACCTTC. The full variable domain, with the rest looked up from reference TRBV5-5 and TRBJ1-2, is DAGVTQSPTHLIKTRGQQVTLRCSPISGHKSVSWYQQVLGQGPQFIFQYYEKEERGRGNFPDRFSARQFPNYSSELNVNALLLGDSALYLCASSSRQGANYGYTFGSGTRLTVV.

This clonotype has a count of ten or more. The chain uses TRBV3-1 and TRBJ1-1; D is uncertain. Trimming removed 4 bases from V and 2 bases from J, with 17 bases in between. CDR3 size: 16 residues. The germline V gene has CDR1 LGHDT and CDR2 YNNKEL (reference sequence). DNA for the CDR3: TGTGCCAGCAGCCTCAGACCGGGCCCCTCAAACACTGAAGCTTTCTTT. This sequence encodes CASSLRPGPSNTEAFF.

This clonotype has ten or more counts. This sequence joins TRBV2 and TRBJ2-2; TRBD1 matches at 9 bases. The CDR3 runs 16 residues. The junction had 2 bases not matched to a gene; V was cut back by 2 bases and J by 1 base. Germline CDR1 is SNHLY and CDR2 is FYNNEI. The CDR3 loop is CASSELGQGNTGELFF. CDR3 sequence (DNA): TGTGCCAGCAGTGAACTGGGACAGGGGAACACCGGGGAGCTGTTTTTT.